Shown below are 17 T cell receptor beta chains from a single sample sequenced in a study of regulatory T cells in long-lasting Graves disease (dated by TCRdb to about 2021). This specimen's time point label, interpreted: newly diagnosed GD, antithyroid drugs for less than 3 months. RNA was extracted from PBMCs in TRIzol for both TCR sequencing and RNA sequencing. Preparation of the library involved multiplex PCR. Sequencing used an Illumina HiSeq 4000. iRepertoire HTBI primers and Arm-PCR amplification of CDR3 regions were used to construct TCR beta libraries. TCRdb trimmed the raw reads at Q25, called clones with MiXCR and kept productive beta chains. Rows with one shared CDR3 protein collapse into an entry with the most common genes and DNA. Recorded for this sample are about 500,000 distinct CDR3 sequences; around 15% of them occurred a single time. Approximately 12% of the sample goes to the ten largest clones.

The data also belong to a second study, concerning T cells in Graves' hyperthyroidism and ophthalmopathy.

This specimen consisted of peripheral blood mononuclear cells (PBMCs), obtained at new diagnosis, from a patient treated with antithyroid drugs. All receptors come from a man aged 35 to 55 with Graves disease. Donor details come from another sample of the same person, matched by shared clones.

This clonotype was recorded a few times. The J gene is TRBJ2-1, the V gene TRBV5-4, with D possibly TRBD2 on 6 matching bases. The V end lost 4 bases, the J end lost 3 bases, and 14 bases lay between the germline ends. Germline CDR1 is SGHNT and CDR2 is YYREEE (reference sequence). The CDR3 totals 15 residues. The CDR3 DNA reads as TGTGCCAGCAGCCCAAGACTGACTAGCTACAATGAGCAGTTCTTC. Translating it yields CASSPRLTSYNEQFF. Full variable domain (outside the CDR3, taken from reference TRBV5-4 and TRBJ2-1): ETGVTQSPTHLIKTRGQQVTLRCSSQSGHNTVSWYQQALGQGPQFIFQYYREEENGRGNFPPRFSGLQFPNYSSELNVNALELDDSALYLCASSPRLTSYNEQFFGPGTRLTVL.

CDR3 loop: CASSPSTGVYEQYF. The CDR3 region has the DNA TGTGCCAGCTCACCCTCTACGGGGGTCTACGAGCAGTACTTC. The chain has TRBV18 and TRBJ2-3; a possible D gene is TRBD2 (6 bases). Judging by the DNA end, TRBJ2-7 fits better; the J call may be wrong. CDR1 KGHSH and CDR2 LQKENI come from the germline V gene. The CDR3 is made up of 14 amino acids.

This clonotype was picked up a small number of times. CDR3 amino acids: CASSSNRPGRPGGRTDTQYF. The DNA for the CDR3 is TGTGCCAGCAGTTCAAATCGACCTGGCCGACCTGGAGGGCGCACAGATACGCAGTATTTT. This rearrangement joins TRBV27 to TRBJ2-3; D is possibly TRBD2 (6 bases). Germline CDR1 reads MNHEY; CDR2 reads SMNVEV (reference sequence). The CDR3 length is 20 residues. V dropped 4 bases and J dropped 1 base, with 27 bases sitting between them.

The genes are TRBV20-1 and TRBJ1-6, with a possible D match to TRBD1 (5 bases). This CDR3 contains 16 residues. Trimming stripped 0 bases from V and 10 bases from J, with 19 bases between. Germline values: CDR1 DFQATT, CDR2 SNEGSKA (reference sequence). CDR3 nucleotides: TGCAGTGCTAGAGATCGGTATGAGCAGGGTGGATCACCCCTCCACTTT. Translation gives CSARDRYEQGGSPLHF.

The rearrangement joins TRBV10-2 to TRBJ2-7; perhaps TRBD2 as D (6 bases). Germline V gene sequence: CDR1 WSHSY, CDR2 SAAADI. V gave up 5 bases and J gave up 3 bases, with 11 bases separating them. This CDR3 has 13 residues. The CDR3 spells CASSRGLNYEQYF. The CDR3 region has the DNA TGCGCCAGCAGTAGGGGACTTAACTACGAGCAGTACTTC.

This clonotype turned up a few times. A much larger clonotype is one base distant, so this may be a read error. The J gene is TRBJ2-7, the V gene TRBV2; a possible D gene is TRBD2 (6 bases). CDR1 SNHLY and CDR2 FYNNEI come from the germline V gene. The CDR3 is made up of 12 amino acids. As DNA, the CDR3 is TGTGCCAGCATCAGAGGAGGGGACGAGCGGTACTTC. Its protein product is CASIRGGDERYF. The whole variable domain, remainder taken from reference TRBV2 and TRBJ2-7, is EPEVTQTPSHQVTQMGQEVILRCVPISNHLYFYWYRQILGQKVEFLVSFYNNEISEKSEIFDDQFSVERPDGSNFTLKIRSTKLEDSAMYFCASIRGGDERYFGPGTRLTVT.

This chain links TRBV5-1 with TRBJ2-1; 7 bases fit TRBD2. Germline CDR1 reads SGHRS; CDR2 reads YFSETQ. The junction had 11 bases not matched to a gene; V was cut back by 4 bases and J by 1 base. The CDR3 runs to 17 residues. CDR3 sequence: CASSPGTWEGSYNEQFF. DNA of the CDR3: TGCGCCAGCAGCCCCGGAACGTGGGAGGGGTCCTACAATGAGCAGTTCTTC.

This clonotype was counted at least ten times. The V gene is TRBV27, the J gene TRBJ2-2, with 9 positions matching TRBD1. Germline CDR1 and CDR2: MNHEY and SMNVEV (reference sequence). V dropped 4 bases and J dropped 7; count of bases not matched to a gene: 4. The CDR3 contains 14 residues. The CDR3 here is CASSYRGRYGELFF. In nucleotides, the CDR3 is TGTGCCAGCAGTTACAGGGGGCGCTACGGGGAGCTGTTTTTT.

Worth noting for this clonotype: At one boundary the junction diverges from the germline segment, which might be a read error. The J gene is TRBJ2-1, the V gene TRBV12-3 or TRBV12-4; 7 nucleotides agree with TRBD2. The CDR3 extends over 16 amino acids. CDR3 loop: CASSLASGSSYSEQFF. The CDR3 DNA reads as TGTGCCAGCAGTTTGGCTAGCGGAAGCTCCTACAGTGAGCAGTTCTTC.

This clonotype was seen at least ten times. The gene calls are TRBV11-3 and TRBJ2-3; a possible D gene is TRBD1 (5 bases). The germline gives CDR1 SGHNT, CDR2 YENEEA. Trimming cost V 1 base and J 0 bases, with 11 bases left between them. The CDR3 spans 16 residues. The DNA of the CDR3 is TGTGCCAGCAGCTTAGTCGGACAAACTAGCACAGATACGCAGTATTTT. Translating it yields CASSLVGQTSTDTQYF. The full variable domain, its missing parts supplied by reference TRBV11-3 and TRBJ2-3, is EAGVVQSPRYKIIEKKQPVAFWCNPISGHNTLYWYLQNLGQGPELLIRYENEEAVDDSQLPKDRFSAERLKGVDSTLKIQPAELGDSAVYLCASSLVGQTSTDTQYFGPGTRLTVL.

The V gene is TRBV20-1, the J gene TRBJ1-2, with TRBD1 as a possible D gene (6 bases). CDR3 length: 13 amino acids. Germline V gene lookup returns CDR1 DFQATT and CDR2 SNEGSKA (reference sequence). The germline V and J ends were trimmed by 6 bases and 3 bases, with 14 bases remaining between them. CDR3 DNA: TGCAGTGCCAAACCCTCAGGGGACTATGGCTACACCTTC. This gives the protein CSAKPSGDYGYTF.

The genes are TRBV15 and TRBJ1-2, with D perhaps matching TRBD1 (5 bases). CDR1 is LNHNV, CDR2 YYDKDF, per germline (reference sequence). Trimming took off 0 bases at V and 7 bases at J, with 12 bases between the two ends. The CDR3 sequence is 14 residues long. For the CDR3, the DNA is TGTGCCACCAGCAGAGATTTCGAGGGGCTTGGCTACACCTTC. Translating it yields CATSRDFEGLGYTF.

This clonotype was counted many times. V gene TRBV28 combines with J gene TRBJ1-5, with 7 nucleotides matching TRBD1. J lost 2 bases, V lost 8 bases, and 9 bases had no gene match. The CDR3 length is 15 residues. The germline V gene has CDR1 MDHEN and CDR2 SYDVKM. The CDR3 here is CASFHRGKGNQPQHF. CDR3 nucleotide sequence: TGTGCCAGCTTCCACAGGGGCAAGGGCAATCAGCCCCAGCATTTT.

About this clonotype: This may arise from a read error, as a much more abundant clone is one base away. The chain joins TRBV6-5 to TRBJ2-2; 9 bases line up with TRBD1. Germline CDR1 and CDR2: MNHEY and SVGAGI. V lost 0 bases and J lost 7; bases outside the gene matches: 9. This CDR3 spans 17 amino acids. The chain's CDR3 is CASSYSKGTGHIGELFF. In DNA form, the CDR3 reads TGTGCCAGCAGTTACTCGAAGGGGACAGGGCACATCGGGGAGCTGTTTTTT.

This clonotype was seen ten or more times. The V and J genes are TRBV5-1 and TRBJ2-7; D remains unclear. Germline loops: CDR1 SGHRS, CDR2 YFSETQ. This CDR3 comprises 14 residues. The V gene lost 4 bases and the J gene lost 1 base, with 12 bases spanning the gap. CDR3: CASSQQTPSYEQYF. CDR3 coding DNA: TGCGCCAGCAGCCAGCAGACACCGTCCTACGAGCAGTACTTC.

This clonotype was recorded at least ten times. The chain carries TRBV2 and TRBJ2-3; no clear D. CDR1 and CDR2 from the germline V gene are SNHLY and FYNNEI. V was pared by 8 bases and J by 1 base, with 4 bases between. This CDR3 has 11 residues. The CDR3 sequence: CASQRTDTQYF. In nucleotides, the CDR3 is TGTGCCAGCCAGCGCACAGATACGCAGTATTTT.

The chain recombines TRBV27 with TRBJ2-5; 7 nucleotides match TRBD1. Germline assignment: CDR1 MNHEY and CDR2 SMNVEV (reference sequence). After removal of 4 bases from V and 4 bases from J, the junction contained 9 bases not matched to a gene. The CDR3 runs to 15 residues. The CDR3 coding sequence is TGTGCCAGCAGTTACGACAGGGTGACGGTAGAGACCCAGTACTTC. As protein: CASSYDRVTVETQYF.